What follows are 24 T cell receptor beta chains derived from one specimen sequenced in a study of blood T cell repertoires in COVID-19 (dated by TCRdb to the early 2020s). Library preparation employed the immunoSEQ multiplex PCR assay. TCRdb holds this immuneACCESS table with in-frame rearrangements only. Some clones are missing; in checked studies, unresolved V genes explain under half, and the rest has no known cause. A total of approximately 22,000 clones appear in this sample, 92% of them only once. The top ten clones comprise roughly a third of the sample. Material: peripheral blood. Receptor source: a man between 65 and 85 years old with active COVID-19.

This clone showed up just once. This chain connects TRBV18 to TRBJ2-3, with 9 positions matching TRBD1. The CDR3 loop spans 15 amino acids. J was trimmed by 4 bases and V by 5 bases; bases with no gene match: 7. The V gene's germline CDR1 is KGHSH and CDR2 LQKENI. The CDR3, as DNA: TGTGCCAGCTCATCACAGGGGGCAACGGCAGATACGCAGTATTTT. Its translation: CASSSQGATADTQYF.

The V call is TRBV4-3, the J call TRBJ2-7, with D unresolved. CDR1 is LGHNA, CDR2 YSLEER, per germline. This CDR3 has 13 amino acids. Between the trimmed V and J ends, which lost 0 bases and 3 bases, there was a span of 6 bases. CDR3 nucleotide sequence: TGCGCCAGCAGCCAAGATAACGGCTACGAGCAGTACTTC. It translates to CASSQDNGYEQYF.

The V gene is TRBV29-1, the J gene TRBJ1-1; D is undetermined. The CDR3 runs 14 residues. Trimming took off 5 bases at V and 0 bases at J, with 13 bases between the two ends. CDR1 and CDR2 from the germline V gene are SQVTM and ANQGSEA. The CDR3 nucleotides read TGCAGCGTTAAGCTCGGGGTAATGAACACTGAAGCTTTCTTT. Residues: CSVKLGVMNTEAFF.

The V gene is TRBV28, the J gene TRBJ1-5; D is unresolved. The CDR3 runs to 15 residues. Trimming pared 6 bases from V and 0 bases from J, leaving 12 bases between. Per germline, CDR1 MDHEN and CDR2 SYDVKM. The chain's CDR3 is CASRMMENSNQPQHF. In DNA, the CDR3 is TGTGCCAGCAGAATGATGGAGAATAGCAATCAGCCCCAGCATTTT.

The CDR3 spells CASRFRLARSGELFF. CDR3 in DNA: TGTGCAAGTCGCTTTAGACTAGCTCGGAGCGGGGAGCTGTTTTTT. The chain has TRBV12-2 and TRBJ2-2; the listed D gene, TRBD2, was not tested against the DNA. TRBV12-2 is deemed a pseudogene. This CDR3 contains 15 residues.

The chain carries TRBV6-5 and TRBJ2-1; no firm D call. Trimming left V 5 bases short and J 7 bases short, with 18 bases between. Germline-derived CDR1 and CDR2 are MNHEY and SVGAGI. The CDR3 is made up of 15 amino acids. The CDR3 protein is CASSNESPWPNEQFF. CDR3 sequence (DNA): TGTGCCAGCAGTAACGAATCCCCCTGGCCTAATGAGCAGTTCTTC.

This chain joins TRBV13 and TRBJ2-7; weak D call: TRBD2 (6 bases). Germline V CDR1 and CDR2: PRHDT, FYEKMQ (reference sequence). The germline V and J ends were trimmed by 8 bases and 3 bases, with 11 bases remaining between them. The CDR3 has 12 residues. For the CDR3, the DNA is TGTGCCAGCGGCGGGGTGGGCTACGAGCAGTACTTC. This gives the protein CASGGVGYEQYF.

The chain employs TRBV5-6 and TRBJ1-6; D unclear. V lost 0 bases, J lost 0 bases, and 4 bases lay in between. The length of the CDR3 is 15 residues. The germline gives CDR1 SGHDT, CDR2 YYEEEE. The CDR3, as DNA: TGTGCCAGCAGCTTGGGGAGCTCCTATAATTCACCCCTCCACTTT. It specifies CASSLGSSYNSPLHF.

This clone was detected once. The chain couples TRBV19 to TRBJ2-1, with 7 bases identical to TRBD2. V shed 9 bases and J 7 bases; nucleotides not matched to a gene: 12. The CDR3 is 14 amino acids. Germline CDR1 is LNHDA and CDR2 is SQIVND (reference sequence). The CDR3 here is CASTLVRESNEQFF. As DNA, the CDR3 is TGTGCCAGCACATTGGTGCGGGAGTCGAATGAGCAGTTCTTC.

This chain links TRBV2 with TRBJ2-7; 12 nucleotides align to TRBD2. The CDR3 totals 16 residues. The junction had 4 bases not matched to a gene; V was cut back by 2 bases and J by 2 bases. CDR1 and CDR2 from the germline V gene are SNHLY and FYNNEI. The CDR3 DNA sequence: TGTGCCAGCAGTGAAAGACTAGCGGGGGCCACCTACGAGCAGTACTTC. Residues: CASSERLAGATYEQYF. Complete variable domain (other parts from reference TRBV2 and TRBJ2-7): EPEVTQTPSHQVTQMGQEVILRCVPISNHLYFYWYRQILGQKVEFLVSFYNNEISEKSEIFDDQFSVERPDGSNFTLKIRSTKLEDSAMYFCASSERLAGATYEQYFGPGTRLTVT.

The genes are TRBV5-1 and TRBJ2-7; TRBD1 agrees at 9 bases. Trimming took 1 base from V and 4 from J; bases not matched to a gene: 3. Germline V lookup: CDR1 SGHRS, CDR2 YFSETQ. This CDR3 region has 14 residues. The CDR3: CASSLIGQGYEQYF. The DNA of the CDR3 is TGCGCCAGCAGCTTGATTGGACAGGGGTACGAGCAGTACTTC.

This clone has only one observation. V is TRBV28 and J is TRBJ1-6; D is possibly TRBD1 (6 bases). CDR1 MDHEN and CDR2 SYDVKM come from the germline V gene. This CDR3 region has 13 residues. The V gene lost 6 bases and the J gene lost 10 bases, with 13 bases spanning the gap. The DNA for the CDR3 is TGTGCCAGCAGACAGGGTGGGCAATCACCCCTCCACTTT. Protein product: CASRQGGQSPLHF.

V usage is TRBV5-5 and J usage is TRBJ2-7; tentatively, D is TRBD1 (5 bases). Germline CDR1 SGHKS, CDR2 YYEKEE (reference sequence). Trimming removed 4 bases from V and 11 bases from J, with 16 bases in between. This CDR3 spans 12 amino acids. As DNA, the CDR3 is TGTGCCAGCAGCGGTGGGGCTACAGGAGAGTACTTC. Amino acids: CASSGGATGEYF.

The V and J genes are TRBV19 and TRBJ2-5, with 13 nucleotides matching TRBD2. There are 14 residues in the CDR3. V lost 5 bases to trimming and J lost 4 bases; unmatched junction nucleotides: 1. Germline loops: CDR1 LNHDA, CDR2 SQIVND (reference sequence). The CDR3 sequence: CASSRLAGGETQYF. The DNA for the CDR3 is TGTGCCAGTAGTCGACTAGCGGGGGGAGAGACCCAGTACTTC.

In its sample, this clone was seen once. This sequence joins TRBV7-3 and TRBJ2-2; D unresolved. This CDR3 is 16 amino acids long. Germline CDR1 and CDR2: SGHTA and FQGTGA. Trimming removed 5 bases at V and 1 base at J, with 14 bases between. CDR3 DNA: TGTGCCAGCAGCCGCGTACAGACCCGGAACACCGGGGAGCTGTTTTTT. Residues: CASSRVQTRNTGELFF.

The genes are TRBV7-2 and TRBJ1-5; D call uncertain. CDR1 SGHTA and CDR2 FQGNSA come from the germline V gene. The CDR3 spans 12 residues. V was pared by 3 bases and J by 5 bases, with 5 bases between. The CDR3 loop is CASSFIDQPQHF. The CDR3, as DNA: TGTGCCAGCAGCTTTATTGATCAGCCCCAGCATTTT.

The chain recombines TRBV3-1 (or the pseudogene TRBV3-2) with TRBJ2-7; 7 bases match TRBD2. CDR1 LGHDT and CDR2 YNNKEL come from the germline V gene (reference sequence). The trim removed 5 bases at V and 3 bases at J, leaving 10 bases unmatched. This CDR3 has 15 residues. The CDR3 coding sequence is TGTGCCAGCAGCTCGTATCAGCGGGAAGACTACGAGCAGTACTTC. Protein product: CASSSYQREDYEQYF.

CDR3: CASSRLSNQPQHF. CDR3 sequence (DNA): TGTGCCAGCAGCCGACTTAGCAATCAGCCCCAGCATTTT. The chain joins TRBV7-8 to TRBJ1-5; D is unclear. Germline V gene sequence: CDR1 SGHVS, CDR2 FQNEAQ. Trimming took 5 bases from V and 0 from J, leaving 5 bases between them. The CDR3 spans 13 residues. The complete variable domain, with remaining parts taken from reference TRBV7-8 and TRBJ1-5, reads GAGVSQSPRYKVAKRGQDVALRCDPISGHVSLFWYQQALGQGPEFLTYFQNEAQLDKSGLPSDRFFAERPEGSVSTLKIQRTQQEDSAVYLCASSRLSNQPQHFGDGTRLSIL.

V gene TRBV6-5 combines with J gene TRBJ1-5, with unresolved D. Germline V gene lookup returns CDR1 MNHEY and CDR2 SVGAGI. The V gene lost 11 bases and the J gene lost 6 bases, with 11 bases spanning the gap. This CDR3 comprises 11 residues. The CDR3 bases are TGTGCCGCCGGGGAGTTTCAGCCCCAGCATTTT. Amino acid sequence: CAAGEFQPQHF.

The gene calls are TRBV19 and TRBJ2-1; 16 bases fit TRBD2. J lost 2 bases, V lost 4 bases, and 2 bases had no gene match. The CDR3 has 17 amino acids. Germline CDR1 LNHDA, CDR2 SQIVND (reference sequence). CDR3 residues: CASSTGTSGGAYNEQFF. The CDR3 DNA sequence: TGTGCCAGTAGTACAGGGACTAGCGGGGGGGCCTACAATGAGCAGTTCTTC.

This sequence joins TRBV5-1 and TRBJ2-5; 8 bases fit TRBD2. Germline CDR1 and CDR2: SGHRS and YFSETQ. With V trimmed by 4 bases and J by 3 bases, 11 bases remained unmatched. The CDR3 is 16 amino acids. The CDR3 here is CASSTGRGGREETQYF. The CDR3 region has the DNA TGCGCCAGCAGCACCGGACGGGGGGGGAGAGAAGAGACCCAGTACTTC. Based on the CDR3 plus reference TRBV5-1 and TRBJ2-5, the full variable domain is KAGVTQTPRYLIKTRGQQVTLSCSPISGHRSVSWYQQTPGQGLQFLFEYFSETQRNKGNFPGRFSGRQFSNSRSEMNVSTLELGDSALYLCASSTGRGGREETQYFGPGTRLLVL.

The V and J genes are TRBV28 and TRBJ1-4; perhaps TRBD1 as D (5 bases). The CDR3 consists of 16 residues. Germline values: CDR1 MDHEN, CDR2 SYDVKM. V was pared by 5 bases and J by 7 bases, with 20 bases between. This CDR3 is CASSLLGTAPSEKLFF. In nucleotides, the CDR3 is TGTGCCAGCAGTCTCCTCGGGACTGCACCTAGTGAAAAACTGTTTTTT.

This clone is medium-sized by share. CDR3 loop: CASSSTSGTIHEQYF. The CDR3 DNA reads as TGTGCCAGCAGCTCGACTAGCGGGACTATTCACGAGCAGTACTTC. The chain is built from TRBV9 and TRBJ2-7; 11 bases map to TRBD2. Trimming removed 4 bases from V and 5 bases from J; junction bases left unmatched: 8. The CDR3 runs to 15 residues. Per germline, CDR1 SGDLS and CDR2 YYNGEE.

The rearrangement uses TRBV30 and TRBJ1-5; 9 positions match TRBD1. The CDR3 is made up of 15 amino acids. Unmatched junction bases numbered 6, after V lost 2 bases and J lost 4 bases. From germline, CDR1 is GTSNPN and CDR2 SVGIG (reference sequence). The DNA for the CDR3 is TGTGCCTGGAGTCGGGGGACAGGGCGAAATCAGCCCCAGCATTTT. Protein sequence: CAWSRGTGRNQPQHF.